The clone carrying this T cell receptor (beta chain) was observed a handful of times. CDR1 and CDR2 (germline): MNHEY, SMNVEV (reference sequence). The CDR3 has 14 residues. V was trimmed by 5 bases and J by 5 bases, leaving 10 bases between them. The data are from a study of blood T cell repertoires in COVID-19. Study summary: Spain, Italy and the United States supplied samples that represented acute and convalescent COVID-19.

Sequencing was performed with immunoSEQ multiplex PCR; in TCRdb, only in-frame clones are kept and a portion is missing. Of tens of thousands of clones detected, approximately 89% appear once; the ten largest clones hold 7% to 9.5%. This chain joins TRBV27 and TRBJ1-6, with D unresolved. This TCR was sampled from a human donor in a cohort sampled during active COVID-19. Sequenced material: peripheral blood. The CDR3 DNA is TGTGCCAGCAGTAGGTCCACAGATAATTCACCCCTCCACTTT. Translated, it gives CASSRSTDNSPLHF.